The 32 T cell receptor beta chains below all came from one sample that was sequenced in a study of siplizumab effects on memory and regulatory T cells. Method: immunoSEQ multiplex PCR; TCRdb's copy keeps in-frame clones and lacks some. The sample yields around 100,000 clones, less than 95% seen once. The sequenced sample was non-Treg CD4+ T cells sorted from blood. The receptor set was obtained from a human donor in good health.

The chain employs TRBV5-1 and TRBJ1-2; no clear D gene. V dropped 0 bases and J dropped 4 bases, with 7 bases sitting between them. In germline, CDR1 is SGHRS, CDR2 YFSETQ. This CDR3 is 13 amino acids long. CDR3 residues: CASSLGPAYGYTF. CDR3 nucleotides: TGCGCCAGCAGCTTGGGGCCAGCCTATGGCTACACCTTC.

CDR3 sequence: CASSFGLDQPQHF. The CDR3 DNA reads as TGTGCCAGCAGTTTTGGTCTAGATCAGCCCCAGCATTTT. The chain combines TRBV28 with TRBJ1-5, with D unclear. V lost 3 bases, J lost 5 bases, and 8 bases lay in between. CDR1 and CDR2 (germline): MDHEN, SYDVKM. The CDR3 runs to 13 residues. Full variable domain (rest looked up from reference TRBV28 and TRBJ1-5): DVKVTQSSRYLVKRTGEKVFLECVQDMDHENMFWYRQDPGLGLRLIYFSYDVKMKEKGDIPEGYSVSREKKERFSLILESASTNQTSMYLCASSFGLDQPQHFGDGTRLSIL.

The rearrangement uses TRBV11-2 and TRBJ1-4, with TRBD1 matching over 8 bases. Germline values: CDR1 SGHAT, CDR2 FQNNGV. With V trimmed by 6 bases and J by 5 bases, 5 bases remained unmatched. The CDR3 is made up of 14 amino acids. The CDR3 protein is CASRTTGANEKLFF. In nucleotides, the CDR3 is TGTGCCAGCAGAACGACAGGGGCCAATGAAAAACTGTTTTTT.

The rearrangement uses TRBV28 and TRBJ2-3; D remains ambiguous. Germline CDR1 and CDR2: MDHEN and SYDVKM. The CDR3 extends over 15 amino acids. The V end was cut by 3 bases, the J end by 0 bases, with 10 bases between. The CDR3 DNA reads as TGTGCCAGCAGTTTGGTGCTTGATAGCACAGATACGCAGTATTTT. It codes for CASSLVLDSTDTQYF.

A few counts support this clone. The rearrangement uses TRBV4-1 and TRBJ1-5; D remains ambiguous. V was shortened by 1 base and J by 1 base, with 8 bases between the two germline ends. Germline V gene sequence: CDR1 MGHRA, CDR2 YSYEKL. This CDR3 contains 15 residues. Here the CDR3 reads CASSQGERSNQPQHF. Written as DNA, the CDR3 is TGCGCCAGCAGCCAAGGGGAGAGGAGCAATCAGCCCCAGCATTTT.

The chain joins TRBV5-1 to TRBJ2-3; no clear D gene. The CDR3 contains 17 residues. Between the trimmed V and J ends, which lost 7 bases and 4 bases, there was a span of 25 bases. Per the germline V gene, CDR1 is SGHRS and CDR2 is YFSETQ. CDR3 protein: CASVSPWTSLRPDTQYF. In nucleotides, the CDR3 is TGCGCCAGCGTTAGCCCGTGGACCTCCCTAAGGCCAGATACGCAGTATTTT.

V and J are TRBV5-1 and TRBJ2-7; 7 bases map to TRBD1. The V gene end was trimmed by 4 bases and the J gene end by 5 bases; junction bases not matched to a gene: 9. The germline gives CDR1 SGHRS, CDR2 YFSETQ. CDR3 length equals 14 residues. The CDR3: CASSPPTGSNEQYF. The CDR3 DNA sequence: TGCGCCAGCAGCCCACCGACAGGGTCAAACGAGCAGTACTTC.

The CDR3 nucleotides read TGTGCCAGCAGTTCTCTTAGCGGAATCAATGAGCAGTTCTTC. Protein: CASSSLSGINEQFF. The chain links TRBV6-6 to TRBJ2-1; maybe TRBD2 (6 bases). Trimming removed 4 bases at V and 6 bases at J, with 13 bases between. Germline lookup yields CDR1 MNHNY and CDR2 SVGAGI (reference sequence). The CDR3 length is 14 residues.

The CDR3 nucleotides read TGTGCCAGCAGTTACGGAAGCCAGATTGGAAACACCATATATTTT. Translation: CASSYGSQIGNTIYF. The chain links TRBV6-5 to TRBJ1-3; D is unresolved. Germline values: CDR1 MNHEY, CDR2 SVGAGI. V was trimmed by 2 bases and J by 3 bases, leaving 11 bases between them. The CDR3 extends over 15 amino acids.

The chain links TRBV30 to TRBJ1-3; D not resolved. The ends were cut back, 5 bases at V and 4 bases at J, with 6 bases in the middle. The CDR3 contains 11 residues. The germline CDR1 and CDR2 sequences are GTSNPN and SVGIG (reference sequence). CDR3 nucleotides: TGTGCCTGGCGGATCGGAAACACCATATATTTT. This sequence encodes CAWRIGNTIYF.

J is TRBJ1-3 and V is TRBV28, with D uncertain. From germline, CDR1 is MDHEN and CDR2 SYDVKM. Trimming removed 11 bases from V and 10 bases from J, with 21 bases in between. This CDR3 contains 13 residues. The CDR3 DNA reads as TGTGCCTCCTACCATACAACTTTGGATACCATATATTTT. This sequence encodes CASYHTTLDTIYF.

The count of this clone is one. The chain couples TRBV6-5 to TRBJ2-7; no firm D call. Germline CDR1 and CDR2: MNHEY and SVGAGI. The CDR3 sequence is 13 residues long. Trimming shortened V by 2 bases and J by 1 base, and 6 bases separated the two germline ends. The CDR3 loop reads CASSYRVSYEQYF. As DNA, the CDR3 is TGTGCCAGCAGTTACAGGGTTTCCTACGAGCAGTACTTC.

V usage is TRBV15 and J usage is TRBJ2-1; 8 nucleotides align to TRBD2. Germline lookup yields CDR1 LNHNV and CDR2 YYDKDF (reference sequence). V shed 0 bases and J 12 bases; nucleotides not matched to a gene: 7. This CDR3 spans 14 amino acids. The DNA for the CDR3 is TGTGCCACCAGCAGAGATCCCATAGCGGGAATGCAGTTCTTC. Its protein is CATSRDPIAGMQFF.

This sequence joins TRBV18 and TRBJ2-5, with D tentatively TRBD1 (6 bases). V was pared by 3 bases and J by 3 bases, with 8 bases between. Germline V gives CDR1 KGHSH, CDR2 LQKENI. The CDR3 extends over 13 amino acids. CDR3 region: CASSPKGEETQYF. As DNA, the CDR3 is TGTGCCAGCTCACCGAAGGGGGAAGAGACCCAGTACTTC.

The rearrangement joins TRBV11-3 to TRBJ1-1, with D possibly matching TRBD1 (5 bases). V lost 1 base, J lost 5 bases, and 11 bases lay in between. This CDR3 spans 14 amino acids. Germline CDR1 is SGHNT and CDR2 is YENEEA. CDR3 coding DNA: TGTGCCAGCAGCTTAGCCGGGGGAAGGACTGAAGCTTTCTTT. Amino acids: CASSLAGGRTEAFF.

The chain combines TRBV15 with TRBJ2-2; 10 bases are a match to TRBD2. Per germline, CDR1 LNHNV and CDR2 YYDKDF (reference sequence). The CDR3 consists of 16 residues. Losses at the gene ends were 5 bases for V and 1 base for J; bases not matched to a gene: 4. The CDR3 sequence is CATSPRLAGNTGELFF. CDR3 nucleotide sequence: TGTGCCACCAGCCCCCGACTAGCGGGGAACACCGGGGAGCTGTTTTTT.

The chain links TRBV9 to TRBJ1-1, with D possibly TRBD1 on 6 matching bases. The CDR3 runs to 15 residues. Per the germline V gene, CDR1 is SGDLS and CDR2 is YYNGEE. The V end lost 0 bases, the J end lost 3 bases, and 12 bases lay between the germline ends. Written as DNA, the CDR3 is TGTGCCAGCAGCGTAGCAAGGGGGGCGGACACTGAAGCTTTCTTT. It specifies CASSVARGADTEAFF.

The rearrangement joins TRBV10-3 to TRBJ1-2; D gene uncertain. V was pared by 9 bases and J by 0 bases, with 17 bases between. The germline gives CDR1 ENHRY, CDR2 SYGVKD. The CDR3 is 15 residues long. The CDR3 sequence is CAISDRLQANYGYTF. As DNA, the CDR3 is TGTGCCATTAGCGACCGACTCCAAGCTAACTATGGCTACACCTTC.

This clone was counted a single time. Compared with germline, one end of the junction differs, possibly owing to a read error. The chain carries TRBV5-8 and TRBJ2-7, with D unclear. This CDR3 comprises 13 residues. The germline gives CDR1 SGHTS, CDR2 YDEGEE. The CDR3 spells CAGSLGRVYEQYF. The CDR3 DNA reads TGTGCCGGCAGCCTTGGACGGGTCTACGAGCAGTACTTC.

This chain uses TRBV7-3 with TRBJ2-3; the match to TRBD1 covers 9 bases. The CDR3 is made up of 12 amino acids. Germline V gene lookup returns CDR1 SGHTA and CDR2 FQGTGA. V shed 4 bases and J 11 bases; nucleotides not matched to a gene: 4. In nucleotides, the CDR3 is TGTGCCAGCAGCTCGGACAGGGGCGGGCAGTATTTT. Translating it yields CASSSDRGGQYF.

The genes are TRBV14 and TRBJ2-5, with D possibly being TRBD1 (6 bases). The CDR3 totals 13 residues. V shed 6 bases and J shed 4 bases, with 12 bases lying between them. Germline V gives CDR1 SGHDN, CDR2 FVKESK. The CDR3 sequence is CASRPMDRETQYF. CDR3 DNA sequence: TGTGCCAGCAGACCCATGGACAGAGAGACCCAGTACTTC.

This chain links TRBV2 with TRBJ2-3, with a possible D match to TRBD1 (7 bases). Germline V gene data show CDR1 as SNHLY and CDR2 as FYNNEI. The CDR3 consists of 15 residues. V was pared by 7 bases and J by 3 bases, with 17 bases between. CDR3 protein: CASKTGAGGTDTQYF. In DNA form, the CDR3 reads TGTGCCAGCAAGACGGGGGCAGGGGGAACAGATACGCAGTATTTT.

This clone was recorded once. This sequence joins TRBV2 and TRBJ2-2; tentatively, D is TRBD1 (6 bases). The V end lost 6 bases, the J end lost 3 bases, and 8 bases lay between the germline ends. The CDR3 is 13 residues long. CDR1 SNHLY and CDR2 FYNNEI come from the germline V gene. CDR3 in DNA: TGTGCCAGCAGACAGGGTCACACCGGGGAGCTGTTTTTT. Translating gives CASRQGHTGELFF. The full variable domain, in which reference TRBV2 and TRBJ2-2 provide the parts outside the CDR3, is EPEVTQTPSHQVTQMGQEVILRCVPISNHLYFYWYRQILGQKVEFLVSFYNNEISEKSEIFDDQFSVERPDGSNFTLKIRSTKLEDSAMYFCASRQGHTGELFFGEGSRLTVL.

This chain joins TRBV6-6 and TRBJ1-2; the D gene is possibly TRBD1 (5 bases). The CDR3 is 13 residues long. V was cut by 2 bases and J by 5 bases, with 9 bases left in between. Germline CDR1 reads MNHNY; CDR2 reads SVGAGI (reference sequence). CDR3 loop: CASSYGRAYGYTF. The CDR3 DNA reads TGTGCCAGCAGTTACGGCAGGGCTTATGGCTACACCTTC.

The chain joins TRBV28 to TRBJ1-2; D perhaps matches TRBD1 (5 bases). The CDR3 has 14 amino acids. V lost 7 bases and J lost 6, with 18 bases in between. The V gene's germline CDR1 is MDHEN and CDR2 SYDVKM. This CDR3 reads CASIPGDQGNGYTF. Written as DNA, the CDR3 is TGTGCCAGCATTCCCGGGGACCAGGGAAATGGCTACACCTTC.

The chain uses TRBV5-4 and TRBJ2-1, with 8 bases identical to TRBD1. V dropped 4 bases and J dropped 10; count of bases not matched to a gene: 7. This CDR3 comprises 13 residues. The germline gives CDR1 SGHNT, CDR2 YYREEE (reference sequence). CDR3 amino acids: CASSLSGGQEQFF. CDR3 sequence (DNA): TGTGCCAGCAGCCTGTCAGGGGGCCAAGAGCAGTTCTTC.

This clone appeared once. J is TRBJ1-1 and V is TRBV14, with D perhaps TRBD1 (6 bases). The germline CDR1 and CDR2 sequences are SGHDN and FVKESK. The CDR3 runs to 17 residues. V gave up 4 bases and J gave up 0 bases, with 18 bases separating them. CDR3 protein: CASSLTGQMSMNTEAFF. The CDR3, as DNA: TGTGCCAGCAGCCTGACAGGACAGATGAGCATGAACACTGAAGCTTTCTTT.

J is TRBJ1-5 and V is TRBV19; 7 bases agree with TRBD1. V lost 8 bases to trimming and J lost 1 base; unmatched junction nucleotides: 11. The length of the CDR3 is 16 residues. In germline, CDR1 is LNHDA, CDR2 SQIVND (reference sequence). CDR3 amino acids: CASLSQGLPSNQPQHF. In nucleotides, the CDR3 is TGTGCCAGTTTGTCACAGGGGTTGCCAAGCAATCAGCCCCAGCATTTT. The full variable domain, rest sourced from reference TRBV19 and TRBJ1-5, is DGGITQSPKYLFRKEGQNVTLSCEQNLNHDAMYWYRQDPGQGLRLIYYSQIVNDFQKGDIAEGYSVSREKKESFPLTVTSAQKNPTAFYLCASLSQGLPSNQPQHFGDGTRLSIL.

This chain links TRBV5-1 with TRBJ2-2; D gene uncertain. The V and J ends lost 5 bases and 1 base respectively, with 9 bases between them. Germline CDR1 and CDR2: SGHRS and YFSETQ. The CDR3 contains 14 residues. CDR3 DNA: TGCGCCAGCAGACAGAACCTGAACACCGGGGAGCTGTTTTTT. Translating it yields CASRQNLNTGELFF.

This chain links TRBV5-1 with TRBJ1-2; a weak D match, TRBD1 (5 bases). Germline CDR1 and CDR2: SGHRS and YFSETQ. The V gene lost 3 bases and the J gene lost 0 bases, with 6 bases spanning the gap. There are 13 residues in the CDR3. CDR3 DNA sequence: TGCGCCAGCAGCTGGGGCACTAACTATGGCTACACCTTC. Translated, it gives CASSWGTNYGYTF.

Comments on this clone: The DNA is omitted, as the CDR3 cannot be located on it reliably, and the CDR3 follows TCRdb's listing. The chain recombines TRBV28 with TRBJ2-7; the table's D call TRBD1 went unverified against the DNA. The germline gives CDR1 MDHEN, CDR2 SYDVKM. Including both end residues, the CDR3 is 14 amino acids long. The CDR3 spells CASSSSGQGYEQYF.

About this clone itself: Additional DNA sequences in this sample encode the identical CDR3. The chain uses TRBV11-3 and TRBJ2-3; 11 bases are a match to TRBD1. V lost 3 bases, J lost 9 bases, and 8 bases stayed unmatched. CDR3 length equals 15 residues. Germline loops: CDR1 SGHNT, CDR2 YENEEA. The CDR3 is CASSLDRGQERTQYF. In DNA, the CDR3 is TGTGCCAGCAGCTTGGACAGGGGGCAAGAGAGGACGCAGTATTTT.